This TCR beta chain was observed in a study of blood T cell repertoires in COVID-19 (dated by TCRdb to 2018 to 2020). Context from the whole study: Samples covering the acute and convalescent phases of COVID-19 were provided by collaborators in the United States, Italy and Spain. The prospective study material was composed of cDNA or gDNA derived from T cells, B-cell-depleted T cells, or PBMCs. Deeply sampled blood TCRbeta repertoires from subjects exposed to, actively infected with, or recovered from COVID-19 were included in the dataset. A freely available public database, intended as a resource for researchers studying the immune response to SARS-CoV-2, is where the repertoires were released. The samples were drawn from the first 160 participants of the ongoing ImmuneRACE study and from 950 to 1,500 subjects provided by 6 global collaborators. The sample metadata nearly always contained a de-identified subject ID, COVID-19 status, age in years and sex. Where available, HLA class I and class II types were obtained from metadata supplied by the sample provider rather than from assay-based typing. On the study overall, not on this receptor specifically: The quantity of clinical and demographic metadata differed by source and by participant and was supplied without curation.

Sequences SNHLY (CDR1) and FYNNEI (CDR2) are obtained from the germline V gene. The CDR3 runs 12 amino acids, cysteine and phenylalanine included. Left in the record is the CDR3 DNA by itself, 36 bases read in frame from the first base. Germline trimming amounts to 10 bases on V and 6 bases on J, with 7 as the count of junction bases outside the gene matches. This clone has just one count. Its antigen specificity is not known. No qualities accompany the bases; no much larger clone lies one base away. TCRbeta CDR3 regions were amplified from genomic DNA using the immunoSEQ Assay, a bias-controlled multiplex PCR. The paper's processing steps were these. Within the assay, amplification of reference gene primers was used to estimate how many nucleated cells each sample contained. To quantify the absolute abundance of each unique TCRbeta CDR3 rearrangement, sequence reads were collapsed and filtered. For each sample, productive Simpson clonality was calculated by taking the square root of Simpson's diversity index across productive rearrangements. The clones in this table, taken by TCRdb from immuneACCESS, are in-frame only. Not every clone is retained; where verified, under half of the shortfall comes from an unresolved V gene, and the cause of the rest is unknown. Clone size and the V and J calls come from that table; the DNA yielded D and trimming. The sample table lists 210,000 or so clones, about 85% of them with a count of one. The ten most abundant clones make up approximately 18% of the sample.

Each collaborating institution followed its own protocols to collect whole blood in K2EDTA tubes. For TCRbeta analysis, collaborator samples were shipped as frozen whole blood, as isolated PBMCs, or as DNA extracted from either sample type. Recombination connected TRBV2 to TRBJ2-7; a stretch of 9 junction bases matches TRBD1. The sequencing input was peripheral blood. The receptor comes from a woman of 80 years or more with active or convalescent COVID-19. The CDR3: CATWTGEPEQYF. In nucleotide form, the sequence is TGTGCCACATGGACAGGGGAACCCGAGCAGTACTTC.